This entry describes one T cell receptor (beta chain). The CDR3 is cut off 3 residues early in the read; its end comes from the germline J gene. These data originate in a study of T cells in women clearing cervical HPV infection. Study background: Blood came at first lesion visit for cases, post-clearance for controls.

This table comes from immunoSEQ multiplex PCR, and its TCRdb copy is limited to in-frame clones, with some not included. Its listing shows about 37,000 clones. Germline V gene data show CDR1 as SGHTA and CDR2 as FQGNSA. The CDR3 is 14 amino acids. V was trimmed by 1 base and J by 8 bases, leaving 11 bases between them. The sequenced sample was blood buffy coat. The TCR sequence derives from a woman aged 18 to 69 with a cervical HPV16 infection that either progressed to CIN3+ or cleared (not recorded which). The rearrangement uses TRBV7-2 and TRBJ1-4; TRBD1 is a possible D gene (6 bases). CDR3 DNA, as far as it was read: TGTGCCAGCAGCTTAGACAGGGTACGCGAAAAA. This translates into CASSLDRVREK. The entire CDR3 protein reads CASSLDRVREKLFF.